What follows is one T cell receptor beta chain and its context. A single record per CDR3 protein comes from TCRdb applying MiXCR to the RT-PCR reads. The data hold fewer than 650,000 distinct CDR3 sequences, with roughly 13% observed a single time. The data belong to a study of response to subunit inactivated influenza vaccine. This CDR3 has 13 residues. Trimming left V 3 bases short and J 6 bases short, with 12 bases between. The J gene is TRBJ2-7, the V gene TRBV12-3 or TRBV12-4, with D possibly being TRBD1 (5 bases). Material: PBMCs from blood, obtained roughly 47 days after vaccination. This TCR came from a man aged 45 to 65 who received an inactivated influenza vaccine. The CDR3 sequence: CASSFAIRAEQYF. The CDR3, as DNA: TGTGCCAGCAGTTTTGCTATCAGGGCCGAGCAGTACTTC.